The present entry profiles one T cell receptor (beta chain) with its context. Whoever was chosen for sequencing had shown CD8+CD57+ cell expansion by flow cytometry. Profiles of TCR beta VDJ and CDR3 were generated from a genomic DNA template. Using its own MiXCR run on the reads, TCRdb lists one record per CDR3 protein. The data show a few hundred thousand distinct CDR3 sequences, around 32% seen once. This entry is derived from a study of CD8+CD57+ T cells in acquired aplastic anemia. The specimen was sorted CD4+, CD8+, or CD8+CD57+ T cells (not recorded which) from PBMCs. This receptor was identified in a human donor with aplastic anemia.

The CDR3 DNA reads as TGTGCCAGCAGTGCTACCAACGGGGATTACTATGGCTACACCTTC. Amino acids: CASSATNGDYYGYTF. The chain links TRBV25-1 to TRBJ1-2; D ambiguous. The V gene lost 4 bases and the J gene lost 3 bases, with 15 bases spanning the gap. The CDR3 spans 15 residues. CDR1 is MGHDK, CDR2 SYGVNS, per germline.